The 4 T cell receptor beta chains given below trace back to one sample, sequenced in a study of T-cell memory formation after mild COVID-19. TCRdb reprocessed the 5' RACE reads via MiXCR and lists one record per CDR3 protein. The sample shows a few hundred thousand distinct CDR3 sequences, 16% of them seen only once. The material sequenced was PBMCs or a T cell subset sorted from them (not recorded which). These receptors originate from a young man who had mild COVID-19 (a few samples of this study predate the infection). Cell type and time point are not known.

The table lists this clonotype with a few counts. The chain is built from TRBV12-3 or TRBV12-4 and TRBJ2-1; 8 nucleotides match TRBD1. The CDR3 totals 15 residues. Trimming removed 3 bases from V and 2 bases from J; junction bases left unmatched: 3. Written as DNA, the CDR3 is TGTGCCAGCAGTTTCGGACAGGGAACCTACAATGAGCAGTTCTTC. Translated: CASSFGQGTYNEQFF.

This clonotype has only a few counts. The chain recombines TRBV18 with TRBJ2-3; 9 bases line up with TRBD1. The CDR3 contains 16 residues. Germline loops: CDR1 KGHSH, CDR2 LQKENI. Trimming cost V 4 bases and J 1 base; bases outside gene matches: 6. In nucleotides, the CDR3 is TGTGCCAGCTCACGGGACCGGGACAGGGGCACAGATACGCAGTATTTT. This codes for CASSRDRDRGTDTQYF.

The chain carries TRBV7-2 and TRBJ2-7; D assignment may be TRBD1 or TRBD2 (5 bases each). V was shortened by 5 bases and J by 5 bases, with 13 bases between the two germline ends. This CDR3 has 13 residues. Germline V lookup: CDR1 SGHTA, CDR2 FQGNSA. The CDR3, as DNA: TGTGCCAGCAGCCGCTGGGACGCCCACGAGCAGTACGTC. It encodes CASSRWDAHEQYV.

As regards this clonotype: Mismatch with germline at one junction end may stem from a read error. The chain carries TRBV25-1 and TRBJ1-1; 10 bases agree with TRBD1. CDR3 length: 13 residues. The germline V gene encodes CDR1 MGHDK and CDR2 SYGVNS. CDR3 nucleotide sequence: TGTGCCAGCGGGCGAACCGGGACAGGGGAAGTTTTCTTT. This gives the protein CASGRTGTGEVFF.